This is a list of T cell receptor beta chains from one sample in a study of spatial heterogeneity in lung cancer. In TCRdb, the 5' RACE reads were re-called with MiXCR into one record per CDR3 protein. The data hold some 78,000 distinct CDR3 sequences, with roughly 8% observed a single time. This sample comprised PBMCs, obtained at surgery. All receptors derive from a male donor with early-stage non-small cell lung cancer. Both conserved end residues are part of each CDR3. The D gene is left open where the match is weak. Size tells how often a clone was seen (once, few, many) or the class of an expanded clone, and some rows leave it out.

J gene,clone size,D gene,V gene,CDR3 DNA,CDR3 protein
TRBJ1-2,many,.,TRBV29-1,TGCAGCGTCTCCGGTGATGGCTACACCTTC,CSVSGDGYTF
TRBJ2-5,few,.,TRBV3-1,TGTGCCAGCAGCCAAGATGTTGTTACCCGAGAGACCCAGTACTTC,CASSQDVVTRETQYF
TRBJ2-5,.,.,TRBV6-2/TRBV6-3,TGTGCCAGCAGTTACTCGACAACAGGTCAAGAGACCCAGTACTTC,CASSYSTTGQETQYF
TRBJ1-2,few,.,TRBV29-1,TGCAGCGTTGGGTTGGGCTACACCTTC,CSVGLGYTF
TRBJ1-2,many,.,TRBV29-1,TGCAGCGTTGACCCCGACGGCTATGGCTACACCTTC,CSVDPDGYGYTF
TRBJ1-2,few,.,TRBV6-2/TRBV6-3,TGTGCCGGTTCGAGACAGGCCTTTGATGGCTACACCTTC,CAGSRQAFDGYTF
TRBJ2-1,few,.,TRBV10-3,TGTGCCACCCTAACCGGGAGTGAGCAGTTCTTC,CATLTGSEQFF
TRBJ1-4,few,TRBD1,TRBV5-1,TGCGCCAGCAGCTTGGACAGGGGGCGCTATGAAAAACTGTTTTTT,CASSLDRGRYEKLFF
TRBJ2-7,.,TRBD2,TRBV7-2,TGTGCCAGCAGCTTAGAATTAGGGCTAGCGGGAGAGCAGTACTTC,CASSLELGLAGEQYF
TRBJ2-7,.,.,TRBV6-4,TGTGCCAGCAGTGTAGAAGCGTCCTACGAGCAGTACTTC,CASSVEASYEQYF
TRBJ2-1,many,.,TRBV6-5,TGTGCCAGCAGTTCGTTCTCCATTAGCTCCTACAATGAGCAGTTCTTC,CASSSFSISSYNEQFF
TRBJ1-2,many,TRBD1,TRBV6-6,TGTGCCAGCAAAGGGGAGGGGGCGGGTGGCTACACCTTC,CASKGEGAGGYTF
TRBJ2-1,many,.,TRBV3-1,TGTGCCAGCAGCCCGTCGGGGGACCAGGAGCAGTTCTTC,CASSPSGDQEQFF
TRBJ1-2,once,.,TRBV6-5,TGTGCCAGCCGGGGGTTTAACTATGGCTACACCTTC,CASRGFNYGYTF
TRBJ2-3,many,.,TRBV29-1,TGCAGTCGAACGGGTGCTGGGGCAGATACGCAGTATTTT,CSRTGAGADTQYF
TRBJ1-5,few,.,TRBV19,TGTGCCAGTACCATGGACCTCAACATGGGCAATCAGCCCCAGCATTTT,CASTMDLNMGNQPQHF
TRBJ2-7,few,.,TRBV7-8,TGTGCCAGCAGCCAAACAGCGGAAGCTACCTACGAGCAGTACTTC,CASSQTAEATYEQYF
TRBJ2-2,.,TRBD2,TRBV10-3,TGTGCCATCAGTGAGTCCCCAGCGGGAGCCGGGGAGCTGTTTTTT,CAISESPAGAGELFF
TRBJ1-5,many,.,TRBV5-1,TGCGCCAGCAGCTACGAACCAGGTCAGCCCCAGCATTTT,CASSYEPGQPQHF
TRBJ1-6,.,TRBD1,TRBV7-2,TGTGCCAGCAGCCAAGACAGGGAGTGGCGATCCTATAATTCACCCCTCCACTTT,CASSQDREWRSYNSPLHF
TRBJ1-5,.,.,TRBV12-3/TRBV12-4,TGTGCCAGCAAGCTCTGGTGGGGGCGCCGGAGCAATCAGCCCCAGCATTTT,CASKLWWGRRSNQPQHF
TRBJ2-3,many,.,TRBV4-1,TGCGCCAGCAGCGGTCAGGTAACCGTACCCCTGAGCACAGATACGCAGTATTTT,CASSGQVTVPLSTDTQYF
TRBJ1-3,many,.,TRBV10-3,TGTGCCATCAGTTCACCCTCTGGAAACACCATATATTTT,CAISSPSGNTIYF
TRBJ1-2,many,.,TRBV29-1,TGCAGCGTCTCTTTAGGGGACTATGGCTACACCTTC,CSVSLGDYGYTF
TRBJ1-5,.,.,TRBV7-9,TGTGCCAGCAGCTTATTTTCCGTGGGGGGGCGAACTCAGCCCCAGCATTTT,CASSLFSVGGRTQPQHF
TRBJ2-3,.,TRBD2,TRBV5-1,TGCGCCAGCAGCTTACCTAGCGGAGCTAGCACAGATACGCAGTATTTT,CASSLPSGASTDTQYF
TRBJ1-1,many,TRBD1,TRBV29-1,TGCAGCGTTGTTGGGACAGAGAACACTGAAGCTTTCTTT,CSVVGTENTEAFF
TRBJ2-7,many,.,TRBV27,TGTGCCAGCAGAGACCACTACTCCTACGAGCAGTACTTC,CASRDHYSYEQYF
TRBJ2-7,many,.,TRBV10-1,TGCGCCAGCAGTGAACAGGGTCCGGACGAGCAGTACTTC,CASSEQGPDEQYF
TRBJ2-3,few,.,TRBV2,TGTGCCAGCAGTGAAGCAGGTGATACGCAGTATTTT,CASSEAGDTQYF
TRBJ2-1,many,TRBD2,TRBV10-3,TGTGCCATCAAACAACTAGCGGGATACAATGAGCAGTTCTTC,CAIKQLAGYNEQFF
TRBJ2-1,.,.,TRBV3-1,TGTGCCAGCAGCCAAGACACTGCGATTAACGGGGATGAGCAGTTCTTC,CASSQDTAINGDEQFF
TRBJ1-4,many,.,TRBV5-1,TGCGCCAGCAGCTTGGAAAGAGGTGGGGAAAAACTGTTTTTT,CASSLERGGEKLFF
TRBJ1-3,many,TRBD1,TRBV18,TGTGCCAGCTCACCCTCCGGGACAGGGACTGGAAACACCATATATTTT,CASSPSGTGTGNTIYF
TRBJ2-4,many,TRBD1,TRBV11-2,TGTGCCAGCAGCTCGGTCCGGGACAGGCTAGCCAAAAACATTCAGTACTTC,CASSSVRDRLAKNIQYF
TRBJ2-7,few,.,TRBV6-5,TGTGCCAGCAGCGAGTCCCTCTACGAGCAGTACTTC,CASSESLYEQYF
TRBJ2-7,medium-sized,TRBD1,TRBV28,TGTGCCAGCAGTTCCTCCGGGACAGATTACGAGCAGTACTTC,CASSSSGTDYEQYF
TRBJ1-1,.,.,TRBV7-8,TGTGCCAGCAGCTTAGCGGGGCCGAACACTGAAGCTTTCTTT,CASSLAGPNTEAFF
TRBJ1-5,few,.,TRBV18,TGTGCCAGCTCACCACAAACCGAAAATCAGCCCCAGCATTTT,CASSPQTENQPQHF
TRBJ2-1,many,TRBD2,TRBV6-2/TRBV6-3,TGTGCCAGCAGTTATATCGCCAGTCTAAGCGGGAGGGCCGGCGGGCAGTTCTTC,CASSYIASLSGRAGGQFF
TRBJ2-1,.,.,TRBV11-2,TGTGCCAGCAGCGCGAGGTCGAATGAGCAGTTCTTC,CASSARSNEQFF